This entry features one T cell receptor (beta chain) sequence. The antigen remains undetermined. The data were obtained in a study of T cell repertoires in cytomegalovirus infection. Study information: In public TCR beta signatures, there were indications of both CMV infection and matching HLA type. Study results and limitations: Within the response measured ex vivo, HLA-C-restricted CMV-specific TCR beta clonotypes were dominant. Adding up the frequency of public TCR beta families identified people who carried CMV plus the relevant HLA.

Losses at the gene ends were 0 bases for V and 4 bases for J; bases not matched to a gene: 6. Germline assignment: CDR1 SGHTA and CDR2 FQGNSA. This CDR3 has 16 residues. TCRdb reanalysed the reads using MiXCR and keeps one entry per CDR3 protein. This sample has 150,000 to 200,000 distinct CDR3 sequences; roughly 28% occur once, and the top ten carry 31%. The chain joins TRBV7-2 to TRBJ1-3; 7 bases fit TRBD1. This TCR was recovered from a human donor in good health (CMV status not recorded). Some clones in this sample may be carry-over from other donors' samples. Sequencing input: PBMCs. CDR3 region: CASSLAQGVEGNTIYF. The CDR3 DNA reads as TGTGCCAGCAGCTTAGCCCAGGGGGTGGAGGGAAACACCATATATTTT.